In this sample, the clone carrying this T cell receptor (beta chain) turned up a few times. Trimming cost V 6 bases and J 12 bases, with 12 bases left between them. There are 12 residues in the CDR3. Germline loops: CDR1 SNHLY, CDR2 FYNNEI. This record comes from a study of blood T cell repertoires in COVID-19. About the study: The samples span acute and convalescent COVID-19 from the United States, Italy and Spain. T cells, B-cell-depleted T cells, or PBMCs provided the cDNA or gDNA that served as material.

Authors' data handling: Nucleated cell number was recorded as an estimate derived from reference gene primer amplification. Clones were read by immunoSEQ multiplex PCR, and TCRdb kept only the in-frame ones, dropping some. The V and J calls and clone size are taken from that table; D and trimming were inferred from the DNA. Of about 130,000 clones detected, about 80% appear once; the ten largest clones hold roughly 3%. Sequencing input: peripheral blood. The TCR comes from an elderly woman with acute or convalescent COVID-19. The V and J genes are TRBV2 and TRBJ1-6; D might be TRBD1 (5 bases). In nucleotides, the CDR3 is TGTGCCAGCAGGCCAGGGTCGGGACCCCTCCACTTT. Translation: CASRPGSGPLHF.